This is a list of T cell receptor beta chains from one sample in a study of T cell repertoires in cytomegalovirus infection. TCRdb recomputed calls from the reads with MiXCR, one row per CDR3 protein. The data show some 400,000 distinct CDR3 sequences, approximately 30% seen once. Material for sequencing was PBMCs. These receptors were taken from a human donor in good health (CMV status not recorded). Some clones in this sample may be carry-over from other donors' samples. The CDR3 runs from the conserved cysteine through the conserved F or W. A D gene is named only where the DNA matches it firmly. The size field is filled for only some rows; it gives once, few, many or a size class.

j_call: TRBJ1-1
clone_size: few
v_call: TRBV6-2/TRBV6-3
d_call: TRBD1
cdr3_aa: CASSYSSKRAGTGGRTEAFF
cdr3_nt: TGTGCCAGCAGTTACTCGTCCAAAAGAGCCGGGACAGGGGGCAGGACTGAAGCTTTCTTT

j_call: TRBJ2-7
clone_size: few
v_call: TRBV6-1
d_call: .
cdr3_aa: CASSEVGGPYEQYF
cdr3_nt: TGTGCCAGCAGTGAAGTCGGAGGGCCCTACGAGCAGTACTTC

j_call: TRBJ2-3
clone_size: few
v_call: TRBV11-3
d_call: TRBD2
cdr3_aa: CASSLGRGGVPDTQYF
cdr3_nt: TGTGCCAGCAGCTTGGGGCGGGGGGGCGTCCCAGATACGCAGTATTTT

j_call: TRBJ1-2
clone_size: few
v_call: TRBV19
d_call: .
cdr3_aa: CASSLDSRTPYGYTF
cdr3_nt: TGTGCCAGTAGTTTGGACAGCCGCACCCCTTATGGCTACACCTTC

j_call: TRBJ1-2
clone_size: few
v_call: TRBV12-3/TRBV12-4
d_call: .
cdr3_aa: CASSLRGLTGYTF
cdr3_nt: TGTGCCAGCAGTTTAAGGGGCCTAACTGGCTACACCTTC

j_call: TRBJ1-2
clone_size: .
v_call: TRBV5-1
d_call: .
cdr3_aa: CASSLDGRRTEGYTF
cdr3_nt: TGCGCCAGCAGCTTGGACGGGCGCAGAACGGAGGGCTACACCTTC

j_call: TRBJ2-7
clone_size: .
v_call: TRBV24-1
d_call: TRBD2
cdr3_aa: CATRGLAPDGEQYF
cdr3_nt: TGTGCCACCAGGGGACTAGCGCCGGACGGCGAGCAGTACTTC

j_call: TRBJ2-5
clone_size: few
v_call: TRBV4-2
d_call: .
cdr3_aa: CASSQEWGRDPQETQYF
cdr3_nt: TGTGCCAGCAGCCAAGAATGGGGCAGGGACCCCCAAGAGACCCAGTACTTC

j_call: TRBJ2-7
clone_size: few
v_call: TRBV20-1
d_call: TRBD2
cdr3_aa: CSAPRGGKNEQYF
cdr3_nt: TGCAGTGCTCCAAGGGGAGGGAAGAACGAGCAGTACTTC

j_call: TRBJ1-2
clone_size: .
v_call: TRBV15
d_call: .
cdr3_aa: CATSREGASYGYTF
cdr3_nt: TGTGCCACCAGCAGAGAGGGGGCCAGCTATGGCTACACCTTC

j_call: TRBJ2-2
clone_size: .
v_call: TRBV29-1
d_call: .
cdr3_aa: CSVVRRYGTGELFF
cdr3_nt: TGCAGCGTGGTCAGGCGTTACGGCACCGGGGAGCTGTTTTTT

j_call: TRBJ2-3
clone_size: .
v_call: TRBV24-1
d_call: .
cdr3_aa: CATSDFKATDTQYF
cdr3_nt: TGTGCCACCAGTGATTTCAAGGCGACAGATACGCAGTATTTT

j_call: TRBJ2-7
clone_size: .
v_call: TRBV12-3/TRBV12-4
d_call: .
cdr3_aa: CASSLVQYEQYF
cdr3_nt: TGTGCCAGCAGTTTAGTGCAATACGAGCAGTACTTC

j_call: TRBJ2-6
clone_size: .
v_call: TRBV24-1
d_call: .
cdr3_aa: CATSDRGAGANVLTF
cdr3_nt: TGTGCCACCAGTGATCGGGGAGCTGGGGCCAACGTCCTGACTTTC

j_call: TRBJ2-1
clone_size: .
v_call: TRBV7-3
d_call: TRBD2
cdr3_aa: CASSRGLAGGGNEQFF
cdr3_nt: TGTGCCAGCAGCCGGGGACTAGCGGGGGGGGGTAATGAGCAGTTCTTC

j_call: TRBJ1-1
clone_size: .
v_call: TRBV4-1
d_call: TRBD1
cdr3_aa: CASSQDLQGNAEAFF
cdr3_nt: TGCGCCAGCAGCCAAGACCTACAGGGGAACGCTGAAGCTTTCTTT

j_call: TRBJ1-2
clone_size: few
v_call: TRBV27
d_call: .
cdr3_aa: CASSLSFGEDGYTF
cdr3_nt: TGTGCCAGCAGTTTATCTTTCGGGGAGGATGGCTACACCTTC

j_call: TRBJ2-1
clone_size: few
v_call: TRBV11-2
d_call: TRBD2
cdr3_aa: CASSVTSGGAGEQFF
cdr3_nt: TGTGCCAGCAGCGTAACTAGCGGGGGGGCGGGTGAGCAGTTCTTC

j_call: TRBJ2-7
clone_size: .
v_call: TRBV6-2/TRBV6-3
d_call: .
cdr3_aa: CASSYIGPEQYF
cdr3_nt: TGTGCCAGCAGTTACATTGGGCCCGAGCAGTACTTC

j_call: TRBJ1-4
clone_size: .
v_call: TRBV4-1
d_call: .
cdr3_aa: CASSRVLGAGGRDEKLFF
cdr3_nt: TGCGCCAGCAGCCGAGTCTTAGGCGCGGGGGGGAGGGATGAAAAACTGTTTTTT

j_call: TRBJ1-4
clone_size: .
v_call: TRBV6-8
d_call: .
cdr3_aa: CASSPSDSYNEKLFF
cdr3_nt: TGTGCCAGCAGTCCCTCCGACAGTTATAATGAAAAACTGTTTTTT

j_call: TRBJ1-2
clone_size: few
v_call: TRBV20-1
d_call: .
cdr3_aa: CSGLGETNYGYTF
cdr3_nt: TGCTCGGGGTTAGGAGAAACTAACTATGGCTACACCTTC

j_call: TRBJ2-7
clone_size: .
v_call: TRBV29-1
d_call: .
cdr3_aa: CSVGWRGSSSYEQYF
cdr3_nt: TGCAGCGTTGGGTGGAGGGGCTCGAGCTCCTACGAGCAGTACTTC

j_call: TRBJ2-2
clone_size: .
v_call: TRBV7-9
d_call: .
cdr3_aa: CASSSGTAGELFF
cdr3_nt: TGTGCCAGCAGCTCAGGAACTGCGGGGGAGCTGTTTTTT

j_call: TRBJ1-6
clone_size: .
v_call: TRBV7-6
d_call: .
cdr3_aa: CASSIQSSDNSPLHF
cdr3_nt: TGTGCCAGCAGCATCCAAAGCTCCGATAATTCACCCCTCCACTTT

j_call: TRBJ2-1
clone_size: few
v_call: TRBV18
d_call: .
cdr3_aa: CASSLARPSSYNEQFF
cdr3_nt: TGTGCCAGCTCACTAGCCAGACCTAGCTCTTACAATGAGCAGTTCTTC

j_call: TRBJ2-3
clone_size: .
v_call: TRBV20-1
d_call: TRBD2
cdr3_aa: CSAGEGTLTDTQYF
cdr3_nt: TGCAGTGCTGGGGAGGGGACTCTCACAGATACGCAGTATTTT

j_call: TRBJ1-2
clone_size: few
v_call: TRBV28
d_call: .
cdr3_aa: CASTATTRQLDTTNYGYTF
cdr3_nt: TGTGCCAGCACAGCCACCACCCGTCAGCTGGACACAACTAACTATGGCTACACCTTC

j_call: TRBJ2-2
clone_size: .
v_call: TRBV18
d_call: .
cdr3_aa: CASSPLEGESNTGELFF
cdr3_nt: TGTGCCAGCTCACCACTCGAAGGGGAGTCAAACACCGGGGAGCTGTTTTTT

j_call: TRBJ1-2
clone_size: .
v_call: TRBV7-2
d_call: TRBD1
cdr3_aa: CASSHGTGVYGYTF
cdr3_nt: TGTGCCAGCAGCCACGGGACAGGGGTCTATGGCTACACCTTC

j_call: TRBJ1-5
clone_size: few
v_call: TRBV25-1
d_call: .
cdr3_aa: CASSAARGNQPQHF
cdr3_nt: TGTGCCAGCAGTGCTGCCCGGGGCAATCAGCCCCAGCATTTT

j_call: TRBJ2-7
clone_size: .
v_call: TRBV5-1
d_call: .
cdr3_aa: CASSSRDYLYEQYF
cdr3_nt: TGCGCCAGCAGCTCCCGGGATTATTTGTACGAGCAGTACTTC

j_call: TRBJ2-1
clone_size: .
v_call: TRBV11-2
d_call: TRBD2
cdr3_aa: CASSFEGNAGGDEQFF
cdr3_nt: TGTGCCAGCAGCTTCGAAGGGAATGCGGGGGGCGATGAGCAGTTCTTC

j_call: TRBJ2-3
clone_size: many
v_call: TRBV7-2
d_call: TRBD2
cdr3_aa: CASSLARVLAGASTDTQYF
cdr3_nt: TGTGCCAGCAGCTTAGCGCGGGTCTTAGCGGGAGCTAGCACAGATACGCAGTATTTT

j_call: TRBJ2-5
clone_size: many
v_call: TRBV7-2
d_call: .
cdr3_aa: CASSSGLQETQYF
cdr3_nt: TGTGCCAGCAGCTCGGGACTGCAAGAGACCCAGTACTTC

j_call: TRBJ1-5
clone_size: few
v_call: TRBV4-1
d_call: .
cdr3_aa: CASSQKRDQPQHF
cdr3_nt: TGCGCCAGCAGCCAAAAACGAGATCAGCCCCAGCATTTT

j_call: TRBJ1-1
clone_size: .
v_call: TRBV7-3
d_call: .
cdr3_aa: CASSPSRGAREAFF
cdr3_nt: TGTGCCAGCAGCCCCTCGCGAGGGGCGAGGGAAGCTTTCTTT

j_call: TRBJ2-3
clone_size: .
v_call: TRBV11-2
d_call: TRBD2
cdr3_aa: CASSFPRVAGASTDTQYF
cdr3_nt: TGTGCCAGCAGCTTTCCACGGGTAGCGGGGGCCTCCACAGATACGCAGTATTTT

j_call: TRBJ2-7
clone_size: few
v_call: TRBV5-6
d_call: .
cdr3_aa: CASSFGAPQSYEQYF
cdr3_nt: TGTGCCAGCAGCTTTGGGGCACCTCAATCCTACGAGCAGTACTTC

j_call: TRBJ2-5
clone_size: few
v_call: TRBV7-9
d_call: .
cdr3_aa: CASSLAWALEGETQYF
cdr3_nt: TGTGCCAGCAGCTTAGCGTGGGCCCTGGAGGGGGAGACCCAGTACTTC

j_call: TRBJ2-7
clone_size: .
v_call: TRBV6-6
d_call: TRBD1
cdr3_aa: CASSYSVESETGGYEQYF
cdr3_nt: TGTGCCAGCAGTTACTCGGTGGAGTCGGAGACAGGGGGCTACGAGCAGTACTTC